This record covers a single T cell receptor beta chain. Antigen unknown. The CDR3 covers 14 residues. Per germline, CDR1 SGDLS and CDR2 YYNGEE. V trimming: 2 bases; J trimming: 9 bases; junction bases outside the gene matches: 4. The data derive from a study of CD8 T cells in ankylosing spondylitis. Overall study results and limits: Some of these motif variants have turned up before, in reports on reactive arthritis synovial fluid and blood. The study looked at matched synovial fluid samples from ankylosing spondylitis patients. Disease-linked clones were reported to be significantly enriched there. Ankylosing spondylitis blood seemed to carry a telltale TCR beta motif made of fewer than ten highly homologous variants.

Quantitative 5'-RACE with molecular barcodes was used to make the TCR beta libraries. TCRdb used MiXCR to reprocess the 5' RACE reads, holding one entry per CDR3 protein. This table holds 25,000 to 30,000 distinct CDR3 sequences, about 5.3% found once. The rearrangement uses TRBV9 and TRBJ2-1; 11 positions match TRBD1. The TCR was taken from a female donor with ankylosing spondylitis or in good health (not recorded which). Sequenced material: blood, either unsorted or a sorted T cell fraction (not recorded which). The CDR3 coding sequence is TGTGCCAGCAGCGTGGACAGGGGGCAGGGTGAGCAGTTCTTC. Protein sequence: CASSVDRGQGEQFF.